The T cell receptor beta chain under discussion was sequenced for a study of Graves' ophthalmopathy and Graves' hyperthyroidism. The CDR3 has 14 residues. V lost 2 bases to trimming and J lost 4 bases, with 12 bases between them. Beta-chain TCR CDR3 regions were amplified from RNA transcripts. HTBI-primed RT-PCR formed the first round, and a multiplex PCR formed the second. TCRdb reanalysed the multiplex PCR reads using MiXCR and keeps one entry per CDR3 protein. The sample lists hundreds of thousands of distinct CDR3 sequences, 15% occurring once. At least ten counts were recorded for this clonotype.

The source is a woman younger than 35 with stable Graves' hyperthyroidism. V and J are TRBV12-3 or TRBV12-4 and TRBJ2-7; weak D call: TRBD1 (5 bases). Sequencing was performed on peripheral blood. In DNA, the CDR3 is TGTGCCAGCAGTTTATCGGCAGGGTCATACGAGCAGTACTTC. Residues: CASSLSAGSYEQYF.